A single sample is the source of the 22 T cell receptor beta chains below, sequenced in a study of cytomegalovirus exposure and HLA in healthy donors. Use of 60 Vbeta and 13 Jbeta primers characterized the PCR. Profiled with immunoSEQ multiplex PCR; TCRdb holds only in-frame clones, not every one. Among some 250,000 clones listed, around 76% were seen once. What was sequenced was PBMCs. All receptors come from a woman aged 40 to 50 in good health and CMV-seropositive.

The DNA of the CDR3 is TGCAGCGTTGAAGGATCGCGGGGGACAGGGTCTTTGACAACTAATGAAAAACTGTTTTTT. Its translation is CSVEGSRGTGSLTTNEKLFF. The rearrangement joins TRBV29-1 to TRBJ1-4; TRBD1 agrees at 9 bases. CDR1 is SQVTM and CDR2 is ANQGSEA in the germline V gene. Trimming at V came to 1 base and at J to 0 bases, leaving 15 bases not matched to a gene. The CDR3 loop spans 20 amino acids.

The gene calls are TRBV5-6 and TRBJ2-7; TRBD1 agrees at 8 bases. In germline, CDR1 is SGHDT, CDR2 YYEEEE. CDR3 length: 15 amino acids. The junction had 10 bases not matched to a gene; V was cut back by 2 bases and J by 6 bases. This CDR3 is CASSFGTGLEGEQYF. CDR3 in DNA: TGTGCCAGCAGCTTCGGGACAGGCCTTGAGGGCGAGCAGTACTTC.

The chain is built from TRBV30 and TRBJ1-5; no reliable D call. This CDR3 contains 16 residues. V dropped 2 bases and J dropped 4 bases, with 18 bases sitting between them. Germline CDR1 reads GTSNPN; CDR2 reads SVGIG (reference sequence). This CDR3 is CAWSSPGLLSNQPQHF. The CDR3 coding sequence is TGTGCCTGGAGTTCTCCCGGACTATTGTCTAATCAGCCCCAGCATTTT. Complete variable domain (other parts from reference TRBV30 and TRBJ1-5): SQTIHQWPATLVQPVGSPLSLECTVEGTSNPNLYWYRQAAGRGLQLLFYSVGIGQISSEVPQNLSASRPQDRQFILSSKKLLLSDSGFYLCAWSSPGLLSNQPQHFGDGTRLSIL.

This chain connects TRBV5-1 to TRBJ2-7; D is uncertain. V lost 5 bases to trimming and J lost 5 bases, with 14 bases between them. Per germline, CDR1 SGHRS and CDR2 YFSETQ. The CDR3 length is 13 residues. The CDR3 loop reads CASSNVGLDEQYF. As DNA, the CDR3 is TGCGCCAGCAGTAACGTGGGCCTCGACGAGCAGTACTTC.

The DNA for the CDR3 is TGTGCCAGCTCCGGGGAAATCTACGAGCAGTACTTC. This codes for CASSGEIYEQYF. This chain joins TRBV11-3 and TRBJ2-7; possibly TRBD2 for D (5 bases). Germline lookup yields CDR1 SGHNT and CDR2 YENEEA. The CDR3 contains 12 residues. V lost 8 bases, J lost 3 bases, and 11 bases lay in between.

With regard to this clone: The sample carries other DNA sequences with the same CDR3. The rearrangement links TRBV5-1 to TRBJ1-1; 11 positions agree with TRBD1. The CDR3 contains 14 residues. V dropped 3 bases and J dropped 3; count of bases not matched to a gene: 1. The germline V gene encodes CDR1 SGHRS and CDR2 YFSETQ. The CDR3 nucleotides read TGCGCCAGCAGCTGGGACAGGGGGGACACTGAAGCTTTCTTT. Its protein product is CASSWDRGDTEAFF.

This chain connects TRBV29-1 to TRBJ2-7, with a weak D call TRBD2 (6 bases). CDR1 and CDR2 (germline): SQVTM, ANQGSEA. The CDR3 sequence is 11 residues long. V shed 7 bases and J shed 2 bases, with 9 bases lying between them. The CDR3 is CSAGLPYEQYF. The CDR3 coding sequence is TGCAGCGCGGGACTGCCCTACGAGCAGTACTTC.

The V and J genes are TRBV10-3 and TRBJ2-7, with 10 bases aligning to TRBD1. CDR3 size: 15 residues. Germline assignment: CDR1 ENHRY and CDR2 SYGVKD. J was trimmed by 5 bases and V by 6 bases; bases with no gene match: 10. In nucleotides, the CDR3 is TGTGCCATCAGCGATACCGGGACAGGGGACAACGAGCAGTACTTC. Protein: CAISDTGTGDNEQYF.

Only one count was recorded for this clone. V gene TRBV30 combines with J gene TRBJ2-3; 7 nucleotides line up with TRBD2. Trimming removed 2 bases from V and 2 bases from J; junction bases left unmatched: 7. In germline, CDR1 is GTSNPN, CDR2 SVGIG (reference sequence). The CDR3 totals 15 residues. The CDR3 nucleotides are TGTGCCTGGAGTCTAGCGGAGCTTCTCACAGATACGCAGTATTTT. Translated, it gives CAWSLAELLTDTQYF.

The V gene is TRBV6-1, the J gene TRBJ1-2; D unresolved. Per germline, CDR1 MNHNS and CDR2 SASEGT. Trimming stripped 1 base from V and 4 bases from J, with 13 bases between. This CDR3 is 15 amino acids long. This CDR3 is CASSEERLWAYGYTF. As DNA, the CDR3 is TGTGCCAGCAGTGAAGAACGGCTCTGGGCCTATGGCTACACCTTC.

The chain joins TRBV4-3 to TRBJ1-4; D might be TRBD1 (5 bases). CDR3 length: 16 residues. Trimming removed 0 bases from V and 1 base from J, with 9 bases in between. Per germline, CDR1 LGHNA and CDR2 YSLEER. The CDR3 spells CASSQDRRGTNEKLFF. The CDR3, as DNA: TGCGCCAGCAGCCAAGATCGGAGGGGAACTAATGAAAAACTGTTTTTT.

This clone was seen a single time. In nucleotides, the CDR3 is TGTGCCAGCAGCTTGTTTGGGACAGGGGCGCGGAATGAGCAGTTCTTC. It is translated as CASSLFGTGARNEQFF. The chain recombines TRBV5-4 with TRBJ2-1; 10 nucleotides match TRBD1. V gave up 1 base and J gave up 7 bases; unmatched junction bases: 8. CDR1 is SGHNT, CDR2 YYREEE, per germline (reference sequence). This CDR3 has 16 amino acids.

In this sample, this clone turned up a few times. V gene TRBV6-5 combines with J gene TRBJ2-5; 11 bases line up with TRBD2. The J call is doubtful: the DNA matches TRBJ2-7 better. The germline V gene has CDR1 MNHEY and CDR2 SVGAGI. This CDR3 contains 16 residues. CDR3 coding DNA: TGTGCCAGCAGTTACCATTTACTAGCGGGAGACTACGAGCAGTACTTC. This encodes CASSYHLLAGDYEQYF.

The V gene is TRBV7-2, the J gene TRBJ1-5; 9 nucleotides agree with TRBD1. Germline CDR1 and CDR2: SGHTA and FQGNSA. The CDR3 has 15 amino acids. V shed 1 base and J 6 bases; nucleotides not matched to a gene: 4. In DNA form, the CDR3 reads TGTGCCAGCAGCTTAGAGGGGGACAGGGCTCAGCCCCAGCATTTT. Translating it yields CASSLEGDRAQPQHF.

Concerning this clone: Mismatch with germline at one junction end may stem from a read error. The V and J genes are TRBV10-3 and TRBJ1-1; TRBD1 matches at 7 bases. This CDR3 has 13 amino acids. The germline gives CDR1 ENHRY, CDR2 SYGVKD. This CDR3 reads CALRTGANTEAFF. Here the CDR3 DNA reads TGTGCCCTCAGGACAGGAGCGAACACTGAAGCTTTCTTT.

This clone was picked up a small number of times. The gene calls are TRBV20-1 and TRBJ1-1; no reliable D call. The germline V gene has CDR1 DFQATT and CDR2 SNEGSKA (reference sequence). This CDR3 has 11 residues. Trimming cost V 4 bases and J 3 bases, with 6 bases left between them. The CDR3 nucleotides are TGCAGTGCTATGGACTACACTGAAGCTTTCTTT. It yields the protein CSAMDYTEAFF.

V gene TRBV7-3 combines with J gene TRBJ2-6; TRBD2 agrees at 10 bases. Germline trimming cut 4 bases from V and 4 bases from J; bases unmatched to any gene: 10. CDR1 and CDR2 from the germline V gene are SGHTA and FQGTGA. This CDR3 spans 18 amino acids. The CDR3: CASSSQPLAGAGANVLTF. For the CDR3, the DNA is TGTGCCAGCAGCTCCCAACCCCTAGCGGGGGCGGGGGCCAACGTCCTGACTTTC.

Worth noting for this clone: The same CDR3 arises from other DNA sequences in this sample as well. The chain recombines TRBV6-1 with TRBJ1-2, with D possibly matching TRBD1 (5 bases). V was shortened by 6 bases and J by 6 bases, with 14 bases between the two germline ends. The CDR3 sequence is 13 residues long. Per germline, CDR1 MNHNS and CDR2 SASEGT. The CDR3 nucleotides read TGTGCCAGCAGCCTTACGGGGGATGATGGCTACACCTTC. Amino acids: CASSLTGDDGYTF.

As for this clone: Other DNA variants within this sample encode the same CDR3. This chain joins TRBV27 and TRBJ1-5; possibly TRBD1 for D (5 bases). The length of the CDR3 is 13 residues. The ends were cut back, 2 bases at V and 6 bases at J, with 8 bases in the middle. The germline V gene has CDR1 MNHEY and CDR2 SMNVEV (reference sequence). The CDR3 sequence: CASSLGGSQPQHF. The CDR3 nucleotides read TGTGCCAGCAGTTTAGGGGGGAGTCAGCCCCAGCATTTT.

DNA of the CDR3: TGTGCCAGCACCCCCCGGCAGGGGGCCTACACCGGGGAGCTGTTTTTT. Amino acid sequence: CASTPRQGAYTGELFF. The gene calls are TRBV19 and TRBJ2-2; 8 bases are shared with TRBD1. The germline CDR1 and CDR2 sequences are LNHDA and SQIVND (reference sequence). V trimming: 9 bases; J trimming: 3 bases; junction bases outside the gene matches: 12. This CDR3 contains 16 residues.

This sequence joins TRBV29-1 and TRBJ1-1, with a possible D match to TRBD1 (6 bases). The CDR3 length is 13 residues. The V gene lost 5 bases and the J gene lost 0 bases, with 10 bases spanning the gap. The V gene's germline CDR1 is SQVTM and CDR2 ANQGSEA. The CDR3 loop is CSVLGHMNTEAFF. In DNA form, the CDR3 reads TGCAGCGTTCTGGGACACATGAACACTGAAGCTTTCTTT.

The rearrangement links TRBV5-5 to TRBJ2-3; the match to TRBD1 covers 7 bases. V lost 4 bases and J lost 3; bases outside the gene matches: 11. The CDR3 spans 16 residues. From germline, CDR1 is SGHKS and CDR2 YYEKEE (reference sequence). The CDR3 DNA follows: TGTGCCAGCAGCAGGGGGCCGACTGGAATTACAGATACGCAGTATTTT. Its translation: CASSRGPTGITDTQYF.